A single T cell receptor (beta chain) is shown here with its context. The antigen is not known. CDR3 length: 16 residues. The ends were cut back, 4 bases at V and 0 bases at J, with 14 bases in the middle. CDR1 SGHNT and CDR2 YYREEE come from the germline V gene (reference sequence). This entry is derived from a study of cytomegalovirus exposure and HLA in healthy donors. Study results and limitations: A later analysis showed that HLA-associated TCR beta chains had undergone more clonal expansion than equally common others. Earlier analysis yielded a pattern in which most TCR beta V segments were productive about 87% or about 30% of the time.

The PCR ran on 60 Vbeta and 13 Jbeta primers. TCRdb's table, derived via immunoSEQ multiplex PCR, lists solely in-frame clones and lacks some. Of a few hundred thousand clones in the sample, over 70% were seen once. The specimen sequenced was PBMCs. The chain employs TRBV5-4 and TRBJ2-1; D is perhaps TRBD2 (5 bases). This receptor was obtained from a girl aged 2-10 years in good health and CMV-seronegative. The CDR3 DNA is TGTGCCAGCAGCCTAGGACTTACCGTCTCCTACAATGAGCAGTTCTTC. It translates to CASSLGLTVSYNEQFF.